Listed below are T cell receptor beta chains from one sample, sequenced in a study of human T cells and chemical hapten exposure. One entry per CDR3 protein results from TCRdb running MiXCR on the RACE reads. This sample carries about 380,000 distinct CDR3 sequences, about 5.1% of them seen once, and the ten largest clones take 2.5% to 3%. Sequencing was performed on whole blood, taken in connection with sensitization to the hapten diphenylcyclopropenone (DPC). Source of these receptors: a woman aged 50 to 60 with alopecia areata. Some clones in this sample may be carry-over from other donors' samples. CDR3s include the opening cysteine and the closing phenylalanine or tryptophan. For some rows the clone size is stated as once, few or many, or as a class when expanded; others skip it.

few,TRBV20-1,CSASQDRDPNYGYTF
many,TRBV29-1,CSGFEGPNTEAFF
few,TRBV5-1,CASSPGTSRGTIYF
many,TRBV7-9,CASSRTAGQNPGEQYF
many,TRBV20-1,CSATSGDPVNEQFF
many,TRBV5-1,CASSLGTLADPGETQYF
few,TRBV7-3,CASSPTGEPGYTF
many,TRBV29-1,CSVGDGTDTQYF
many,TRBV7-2,CASSRTSGGVTDTQYF
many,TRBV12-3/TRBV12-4,CASSLSYNEQFF
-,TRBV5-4,CASSGETDTQYF
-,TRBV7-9,CASSLAPQGARETQYF
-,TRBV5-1,CASSWDVGRLRDTEAFF
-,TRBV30,CAWSQGGYEQYF
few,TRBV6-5,CASSYGSGSISGELFF
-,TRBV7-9,CASSQGTGEKLFF
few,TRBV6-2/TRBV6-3,CASSPGTLPTDTQYF
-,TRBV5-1,CASSLEPGGFTEAFF
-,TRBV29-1,CSVEDPLSSYNEQFF
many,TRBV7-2,CASTPDRGQHNEQFF
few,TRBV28,CASSEPAGGRGTEAFF
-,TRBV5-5,CASSPPGTGDIEAFF
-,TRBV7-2,CASSLARTTTEAFF
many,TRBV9,CASSVGGGTQYF
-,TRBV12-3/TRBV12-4,CASSFSGRSNEQYF
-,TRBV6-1,CASSDTSYSNQPQHF
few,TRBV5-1,CASSPGQPDQPQHF
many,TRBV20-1,CSAHRNKNTEAFF
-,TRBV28,CASRGPDGANVLTF
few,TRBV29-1,CSVDYPSGDYNEQFF
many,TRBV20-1,CSASATGVRGDTQYF
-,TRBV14,CASSWTGRHEQYF
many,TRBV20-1,CSARTVSNQPQHF